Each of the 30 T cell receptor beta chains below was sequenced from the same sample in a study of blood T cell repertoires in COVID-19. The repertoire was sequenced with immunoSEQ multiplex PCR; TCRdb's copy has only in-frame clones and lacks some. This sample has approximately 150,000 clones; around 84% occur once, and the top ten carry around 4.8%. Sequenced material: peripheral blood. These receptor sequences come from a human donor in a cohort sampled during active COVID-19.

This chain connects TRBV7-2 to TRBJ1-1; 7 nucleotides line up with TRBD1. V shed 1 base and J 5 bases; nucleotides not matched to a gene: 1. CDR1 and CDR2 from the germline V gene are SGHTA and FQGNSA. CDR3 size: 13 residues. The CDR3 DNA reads TGTGCCAGCAGCTTAGAACAGGGGACTGAAGCTTTCTTT. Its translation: CASSLEQGTEAFF.

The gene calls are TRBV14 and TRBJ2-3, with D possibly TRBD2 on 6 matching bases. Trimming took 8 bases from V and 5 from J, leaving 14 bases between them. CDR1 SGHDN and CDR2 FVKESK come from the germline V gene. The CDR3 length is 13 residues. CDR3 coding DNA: TGTGCCAGCTCGGACGGGAGAGAAGATACGCAGTATTTT. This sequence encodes CASSDGREDTQYF. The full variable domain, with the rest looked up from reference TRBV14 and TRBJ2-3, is EAGVTQFPSHSVIEKGQTVTLRCDPISGHDNLYWYRRVMGKEIKFLLHFVKESKQDESGMPNNRFLAERTGGTYSTLKVQPAELEDSGVYFCASSDGREDTQYFGPGTRLTVL.

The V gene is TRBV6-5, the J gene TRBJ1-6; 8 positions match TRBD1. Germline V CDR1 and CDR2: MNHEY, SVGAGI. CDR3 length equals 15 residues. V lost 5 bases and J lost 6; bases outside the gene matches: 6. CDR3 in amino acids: CASSLIGQGNSPLHF. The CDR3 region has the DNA TGTGCCAGCAGTCTCATAGGACAGGGTAATTCACCCCTCCACTTT.

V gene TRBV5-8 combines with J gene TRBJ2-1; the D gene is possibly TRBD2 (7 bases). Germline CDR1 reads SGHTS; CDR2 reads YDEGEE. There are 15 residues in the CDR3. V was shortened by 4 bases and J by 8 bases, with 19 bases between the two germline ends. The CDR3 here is CASSTGLPGTYEQFF. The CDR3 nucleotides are TGTGCCAGCAGCACGGGACTACCGGGGACATATGAGCAGTTCTTC.

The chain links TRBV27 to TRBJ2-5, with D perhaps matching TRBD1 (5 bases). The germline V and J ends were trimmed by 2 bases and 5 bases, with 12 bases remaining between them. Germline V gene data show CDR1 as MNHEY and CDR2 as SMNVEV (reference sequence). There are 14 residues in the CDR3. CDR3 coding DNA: TGTGCCAGCAGTTTAGTCCCAGGGTACGAGACCCAGTACTTC. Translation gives CASSLVPGYETQYF.

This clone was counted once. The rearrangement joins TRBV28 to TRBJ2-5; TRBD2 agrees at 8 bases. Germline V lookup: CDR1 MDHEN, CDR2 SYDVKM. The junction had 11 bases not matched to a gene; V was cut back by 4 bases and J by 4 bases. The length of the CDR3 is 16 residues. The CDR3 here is CASSSAPGLDSETQYF. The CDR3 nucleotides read TGTGCCAGCAGTTCCGCGCCGGGACTAGACTCAGAGACCCAGTACTTC.

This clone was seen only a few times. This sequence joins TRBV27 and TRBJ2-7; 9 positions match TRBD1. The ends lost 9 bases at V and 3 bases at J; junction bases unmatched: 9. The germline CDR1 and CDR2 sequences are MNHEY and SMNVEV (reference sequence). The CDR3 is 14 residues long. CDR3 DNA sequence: TGTGCCAGGGCGACCCGGGACAGGGACTACGAGCAGTACTTC. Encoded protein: CARATRDRDYEQYF.

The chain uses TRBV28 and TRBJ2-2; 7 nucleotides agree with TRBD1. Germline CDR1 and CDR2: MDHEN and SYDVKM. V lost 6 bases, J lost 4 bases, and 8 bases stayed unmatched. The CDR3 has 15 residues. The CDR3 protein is CASRTTGVGTGELFF. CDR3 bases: TGTGCCAGCAGGACCACAGGGGTGGGCACCGGGGAGCTGTTTTTT.

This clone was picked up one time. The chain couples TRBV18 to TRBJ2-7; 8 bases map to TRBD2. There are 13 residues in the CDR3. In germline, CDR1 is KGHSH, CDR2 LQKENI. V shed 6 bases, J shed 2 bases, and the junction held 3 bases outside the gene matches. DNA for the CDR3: TGTGCCAGCTCCACCGGGAGGGCCTACGAGCAGTACGTC. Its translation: CASSTGRAYEQYV.

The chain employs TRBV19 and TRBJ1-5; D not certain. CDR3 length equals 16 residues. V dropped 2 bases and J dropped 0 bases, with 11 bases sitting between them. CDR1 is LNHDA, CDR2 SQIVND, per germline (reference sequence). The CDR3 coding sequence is TGTGCCAGTAGTATATATCCAGATTATAGCAATCAGCCCCAGCATTTT. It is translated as CASSIYPDYSNQPQHF.

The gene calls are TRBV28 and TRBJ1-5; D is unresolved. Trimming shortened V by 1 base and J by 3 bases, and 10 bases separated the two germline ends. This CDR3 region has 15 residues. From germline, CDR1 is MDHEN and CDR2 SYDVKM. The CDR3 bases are TGTGCCAGCAGTTTATTGGTGGCAGACAATCAGCCCCAGCATTTT. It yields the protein CASSLLVADNQPQHF.

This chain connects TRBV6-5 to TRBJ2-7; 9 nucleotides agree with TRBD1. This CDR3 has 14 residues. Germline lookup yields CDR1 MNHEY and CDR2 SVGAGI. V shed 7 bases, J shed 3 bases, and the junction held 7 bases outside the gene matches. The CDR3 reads CASKAQGAVYEQYV. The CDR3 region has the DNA TGTGCCAGCAAGGCACAGGGGGCGGTCTACGAGCAGTACGTC.

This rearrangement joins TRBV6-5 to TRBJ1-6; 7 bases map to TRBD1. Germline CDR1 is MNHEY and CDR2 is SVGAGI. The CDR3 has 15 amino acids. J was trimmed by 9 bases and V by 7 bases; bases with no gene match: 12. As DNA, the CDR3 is TGTGCCAGCAAGGGGGCCGACAGGATTGGTTCACCCCTCCACTTT. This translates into CASKGADRIGSPLHF.

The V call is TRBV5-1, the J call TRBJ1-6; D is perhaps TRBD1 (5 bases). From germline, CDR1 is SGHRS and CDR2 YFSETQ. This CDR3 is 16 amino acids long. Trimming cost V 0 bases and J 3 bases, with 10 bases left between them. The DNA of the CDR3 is TGCGCCAGCAGCTTGGGAACAGGACACTATAATTCACCCCTCCACTTT. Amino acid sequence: CASSLGTGHYNSPLHF.

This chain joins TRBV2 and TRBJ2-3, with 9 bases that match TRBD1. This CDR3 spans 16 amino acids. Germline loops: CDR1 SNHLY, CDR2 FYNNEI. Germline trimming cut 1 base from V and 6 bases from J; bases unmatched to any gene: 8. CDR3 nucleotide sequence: TGTGCCAGCAGTGAAGGGGGACAGGGTTGGTACGATACGCAGTATTTT. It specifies CASSEGGQGWYDTQYF.

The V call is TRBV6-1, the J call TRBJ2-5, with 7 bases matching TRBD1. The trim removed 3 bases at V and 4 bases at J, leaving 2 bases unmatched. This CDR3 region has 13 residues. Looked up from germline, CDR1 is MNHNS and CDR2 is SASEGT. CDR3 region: CASSDTGVETQYF. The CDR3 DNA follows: TGTGCCAGCAGTGACACAGGGGTAGAGACCCAGTACTTC.

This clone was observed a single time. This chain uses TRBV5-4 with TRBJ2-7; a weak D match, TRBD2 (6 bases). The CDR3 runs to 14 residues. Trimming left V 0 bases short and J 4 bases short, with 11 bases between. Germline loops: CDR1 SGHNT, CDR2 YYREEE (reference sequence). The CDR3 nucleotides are TGTGCCAGCAGCTTGGATGCGGGGCGTTACGAGCAGTACGTC. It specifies CASSLDAGRYEQYV.

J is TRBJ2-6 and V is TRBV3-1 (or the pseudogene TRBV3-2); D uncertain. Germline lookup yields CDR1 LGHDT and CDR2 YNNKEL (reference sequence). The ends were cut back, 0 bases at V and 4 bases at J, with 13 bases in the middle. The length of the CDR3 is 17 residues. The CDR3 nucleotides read TGTGCCAGCAGCCAAGATTTGCGGCCGGCGGGGGCCAACGTCCTGACTTTC. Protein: CASSQDLRPAGANVLTF.

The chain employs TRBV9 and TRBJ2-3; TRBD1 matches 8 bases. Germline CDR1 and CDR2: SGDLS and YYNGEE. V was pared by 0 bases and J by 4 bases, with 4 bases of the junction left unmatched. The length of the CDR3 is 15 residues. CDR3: CASSVDQGAPDTQYF. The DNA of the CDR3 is TGTGCCAGCAGCGTAGATCAGGGGGCGCCAGATACGCAGTATTTT.

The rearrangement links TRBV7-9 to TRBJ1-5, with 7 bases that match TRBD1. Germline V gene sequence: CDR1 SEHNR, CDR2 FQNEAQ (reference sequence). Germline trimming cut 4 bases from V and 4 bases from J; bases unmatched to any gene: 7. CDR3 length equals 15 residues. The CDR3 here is CASSSFGQVNQPQHF. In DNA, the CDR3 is TGTGCCAGCAGCTCCTTCGGACAGGTGAATCAGCCCCAGCATTTT.

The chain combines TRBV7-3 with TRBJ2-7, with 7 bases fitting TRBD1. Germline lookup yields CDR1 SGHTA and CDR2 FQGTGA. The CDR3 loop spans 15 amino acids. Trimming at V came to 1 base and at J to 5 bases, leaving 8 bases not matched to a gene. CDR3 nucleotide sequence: TGTGCCAGCAGCTTAAGGGGACAGCCCGTGGACGAGCAGTACTTC. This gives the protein CASSLRGQPVDEQYF.

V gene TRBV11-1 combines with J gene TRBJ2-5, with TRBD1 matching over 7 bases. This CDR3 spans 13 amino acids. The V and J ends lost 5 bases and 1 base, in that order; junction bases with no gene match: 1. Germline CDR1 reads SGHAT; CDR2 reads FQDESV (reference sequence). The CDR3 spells CASSRTGQETQYF. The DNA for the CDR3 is TGTGCCAGCAGCCGGACAGGCCAAGAGACCCAGTACTTC.

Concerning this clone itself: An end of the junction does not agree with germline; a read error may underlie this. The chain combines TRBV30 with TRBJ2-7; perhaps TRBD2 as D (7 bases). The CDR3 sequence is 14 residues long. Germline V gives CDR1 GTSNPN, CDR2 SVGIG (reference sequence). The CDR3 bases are TGTGCCGGGAGGGATCCGGGACACTCCTACGAGCAGTACTTC. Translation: CAGRDPGHSYEQYF.

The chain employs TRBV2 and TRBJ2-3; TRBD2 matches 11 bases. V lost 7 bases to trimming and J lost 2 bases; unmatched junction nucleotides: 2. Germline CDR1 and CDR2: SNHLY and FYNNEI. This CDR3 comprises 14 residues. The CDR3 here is CASTGLADTDTQYF. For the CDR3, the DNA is TGTGCCAGCACGGGACTAGCGGACACAGATACGCAGTATTTT.

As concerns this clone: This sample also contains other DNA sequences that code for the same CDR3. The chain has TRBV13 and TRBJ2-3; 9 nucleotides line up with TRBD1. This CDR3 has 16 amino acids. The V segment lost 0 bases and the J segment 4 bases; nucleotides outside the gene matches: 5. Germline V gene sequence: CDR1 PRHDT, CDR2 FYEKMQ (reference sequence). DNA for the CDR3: TGTGCCAGCAGCTTAGGCCTTCGGACAGGGGCAGATACGCAGTATTTT. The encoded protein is CASSLGLRTGADTQYF.

DNA for the CDR3: TGTGCCAGCAGCATATTAGGGGGTCCCTACGAGCAGTACGTC. Translating gives CASSILGGPYEQYV. The V and J genes are TRBV5-5 and TRBJ2-7; tentative D call: TRBD1 (6 bases). This CDR3 contains 14 residues. Germline V gene lookup returns CDR1 SGHKS and CDR2 YYEKEE (reference sequence). V gave up 4 bases and J gave up 2 bases, with 13 bases separating them.

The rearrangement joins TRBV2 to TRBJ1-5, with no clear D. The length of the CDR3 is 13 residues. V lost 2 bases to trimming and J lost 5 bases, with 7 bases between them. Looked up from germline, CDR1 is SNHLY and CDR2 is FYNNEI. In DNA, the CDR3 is TGTGCCAGCAGTGAACGGTTCTATCAGCCCCAGCATTTT. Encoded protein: CASSERFYQPQHF.

Here the CDR3 DNA reads TGTGCCAGCAGTTACTCTGGACTAGCGGGGGCGGAGACCCAGTACTTC. This encodes CASSYSGLAGAETQYF. This chain joins TRBV6-6 and TRBJ2-5; 13 bases fit TRBD2. This CDR3 comprises 16 residues. CDR1 is MNHNY, CDR2 SVGAGI, per germline (reference sequence). Germline trimming cut 0 bases from V and 5 bases from J; bases unmatched to any gene: 3.

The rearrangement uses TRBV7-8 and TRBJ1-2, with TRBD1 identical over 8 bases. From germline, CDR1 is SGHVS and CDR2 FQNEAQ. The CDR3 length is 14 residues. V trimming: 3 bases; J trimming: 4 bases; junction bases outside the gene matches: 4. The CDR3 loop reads CASSFATGGYGYTF. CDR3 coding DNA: TGTGCCAGCAGCTTCGCAACAGGGGGCTATGGCTACACCTTC.

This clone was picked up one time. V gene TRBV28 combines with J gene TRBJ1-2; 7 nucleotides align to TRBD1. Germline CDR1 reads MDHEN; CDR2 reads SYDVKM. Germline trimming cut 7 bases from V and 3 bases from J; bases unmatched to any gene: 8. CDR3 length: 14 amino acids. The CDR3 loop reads CASTGTVIHYGYTF. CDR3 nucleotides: TGTGCCAGCACCGGGACAGTTATCCACTATGGCTACACCTTC.